A single sample gave rise to the 27 T cell receptor beta chains below, sequenced in a study of shared clonotypes between healthy human individuals. Sequencing used immunoSEQ multiplex PCR; TCRdb keeps in-frame clones, though not all of them. This sample has 300,000 or so clones, with around two thirds found just once. Material for sequencing was memory CD4+ T cells sorted from blood. Subset of the sample: CD45RA-negative fraction. Receptors originate from a man aged 25-45 years in good health.

The V call is TRBV4-1, the J call TRBJ2-3; no firm D call. Germline-derived CDR1 and CDR2 are MGHRA and YSYEKL. V was pared by 0 bases and J by 1 base, with 11 bases between. The CDR3 has 16 amino acids. In DNA form, the CDR3 reads TGCGCCAGCAGCCAAGACACGGCCGCGGGCACAGATACGCAGTATTTT. Translating it yields CASSQDTAAGTDTQYF.

The V call is TRBV7-2, the J call TRBJ2-3; no definite D call. The CDR3 sequence is 12 residues long. Germline V CDR1 and CDR2: SGHTA, FQGNSA. V was pared by 6 bases and J by 6 bases, with 10 bases between. CDR3 sequence reads: CASSLYSDTQYF. The CDR3 DNA follows: TGTGCCAGCAGTCTCTATTCGGATACGCAGTATTTT.

This clone was picked up a small number of times. The rearrangement links TRBV29-1 to TRBJ1-2; perhaps TRBD1 as D (6 bases). Looked up from germline, CDR1 is SQVTM and CDR2 is ANQGSEA. There are 14 residues in the CDR3. The ends were cut back, 0 bases at V and 5 bases at J, with 13 bases in the middle. This CDR3 is CSVEDGQGRYGYTF. Here the CDR3 DNA reads TGCAGCGTTGAAGATGGTCAGGGGCGTTATGGCTACACCTTC.

This chain connects TRBV29-1 to TRBJ1-5; tentative D call: TRBD1 (6 bases). Germline V gives CDR1 SQVTM, CDR2 ANQGSEA. V dropped 7 bases and J dropped 6 bases, with 16 bases sitting between them. CDR3 length equals 13 residues. CDR3 sequence (DNA): TGCAGCGCACTTACAGGGCCTAGTCAGCCCCAGCATTTT. Protein product: CSALTGPSQPQHF.

The chain carries TRBV9 and TRBJ2-1; D is undetermined. V was cut by 2 bases and J by 10 bases, with 19 bases left in between. CDR3 size: 15 residues. Germline V gene lookup returns CDR1 SGDLS and CDR2 YYNGEE. The CDR3 protein is CASSVLGPALGEQFF. CDR3 nucleotides: TGTGCCAGCAGCGTCTTAGGTCCCGCCCTAGGGGAGCAGTTCTTC.

The chain links TRBV7-2 to TRBJ2-2, with 7 bases lining up with TRBD2. CDR3 length: 15 residues. Germline V gene data show CDR1 as SGHTA and CDR2 as FQGNSA. After removal of 10 bases from V and 2 bases from J, the junction contained 10 bases not matched to a gene. DNA for the CDR3: TGTGCCACCACGATGGGCGGGGGAAACACCGGGGAGCTGTTTTTT. Translated: CATTMGGGNTGELFF.

This clone occurred a few times. This chain links TRBV9 with TRBJ1-5; D is perhaps TRBD1 (5 bases). Trimming took off 4 bases at V and 3 bases at J, with 14 bases between the two ends. Germline-derived CDR1 and CDR2 are SGDLS and YYNGEE. The CDR3 extends over 15 amino acids. The CDR3 spells CASSLGGNLNQPQHF. CDR3 DNA sequence: TGTGCCAGCAGCCTCGGGGGTAACCTCAATCAGCCCCAGCATTTT.

V and J are TRBV18 and TRBJ1-5, with D maybe TRBD1 (6 bases). The CDR3 is made up of 15 amino acids. Germline values: CDR1 KGHSH, CDR2 LQKENI. V lost 6 bases and J lost 3, with 15 bases in between. The CDR3 protein is CASSAQTGDNQPQHF. The CDR3, as DNA: TGTGCCAGCTCGGCTCAGACAGGAGACAATCAGCCCCAGCATTTT.

V is TRBV2 and J is TRBJ1-5, with D hard to call. From germline, CDR1 is SNHLY and CDR2 FYNNEI. V was shortened by 3 bases and J by 2 bases, with 11 bases between the two germline ends. The length of the CDR3 is 15 residues. CDR3 protein: CASSEMRVGNQPQHF. In DNA, the CDR3 is TGTGCCAGCAGTGAGATGAGGGTTGGCAATCAGCCCCAGCATTTT.

The rearrangement joins TRBV27 to TRBJ2-1; D uncertain. The ends were cut back, 2 bases at V and 0 bases at J, with 11 bases in the middle. This CDR3 comprises 16 residues. From germline, CDR1 is MNHEY and CDR2 SMNVEV (reference sequence). CDR3 coding DNA: TGTGCCAGCAGTTTAACTGGGCGGAGCTCCTACAATGAGCAGTTCTTC. This translates into CASSLTGRSSYNEQFF.

This chain joins TRBV15 and TRBJ2-7; D remains ambiguous. The CDR3 extends over 13 amino acids. V gave up 7 bases and J gave up 2 bases, with 12 bases separating them. From germline, CDR1 is LNHNV and CDR2 YYDKDF (reference sequence). As DNA, the CDR3 is TGTGCCACCAAAGGGCCGAGCCCCTACGAGCAGTACTTC. Amino acid sequence: CATKGPSPYEQYF.

This clone was seen just once. The chain employs TRBV2 and TRBJ1-2; a weak D match, TRBD1 (6 bases). Germline assignment: CDR1 SNHLY and CDR2 FYNNEI. This CDR3 region has 16 residues. Trimming took off 6 bases at V and 2 bases at J, with 19 bases between the two ends. The DNA for the CDR3 is TGTGCCAGCAGAAATCGGGCAGGGGCCGACAACTATGGCTACACCTTC. It yields the protein CASRNRAGADNYGYTF. The full variable domain, rest sourced from reference TRBV2 and TRBJ1-2, is EPEVTQTPSHQVTQMGQEVILRCVPISNHLYFYWYRQILGQKVEFLVSFYNNEISEKSEIFDDQFSVERPDGSNFTLKIRSTKLEDSAMYFCASRNRAGADNYGYTFGSGTRLTVV.

This clone was recorded only once. The V and J genes are TRBV19 and TRBJ1-2; weak D call: TRBD1 (5 bases). V lost 2 bases and J lost 8, with 15 bases in between. The germline gives CDR1 LNHDA, CDR2 SQIVND (reference sequence). This CDR3 is 14 amino acids long. CDR3 DNA sequence: TGTGCCAGTAGTATATTAGGGGTCGCAGGCGGCTACACCTTC. This sequence encodes CASSILGVAGGYTF.

The chain combines TRBV4-1 with TRBJ1-1; D may be TRBD1 (6 bases). The germline V gene has CDR1 MGHRA and CDR2 YSYEKL. The CDR3 runs 14 residues. V lost 0 bases to trimming and J lost 11 bases, with 16 bases between them. Written as DNA, the CDR3 is TGCGCCAGCAGCCAAGATGTCAGGGGCTTCTTGGCTTTCTTT. Amino acid sequence: CASSQDVRGFLAFF.

The rearrangement uses TRBV28 and TRBJ2-5; D might be TRBD2 (6 bases). The CDR3 runs 15 residues. The germline V gene has CDR1 MDHEN and CDR2 SYDVKM. V was trimmed by 6 bases and J by 1 base, leaving 15 bases between them. The CDR3 spells CASRRGSQFQETQYF. The CDR3 DNA is TGTGCCAGCAGGCGGGGCTCACAATTCCAAGAGACCCAGTACTTC. Supplemented by reference TRBV28 and TRBJ2-5, the full variable domain reads DVKVTQSSRYLVKRTGEKVFLECVQDMDHENMFWYRQDPGLGLRLIYFSYDVKMKEKGDIPEGYSVSREKKERFSLILESASTNQTSMYLCASRRGSQFQETQYFGPGTRLLVL.

This clone was detected a few times. The gene calls are TRBV29-1 and TRBJ2-7; D is unclear. CDR3 length equals 14 residues. Looked up from germline, CDR1 is SQVTM and CDR2 is ANQGSEA. Deletions cut 1 base from V and 6 bases from J, with 16 bases between. CDR3 sequence (DNA): TGCAGCGTTGAAGGTCGCCGGAATAAGGGCGAGCAGTACTTC. Translation: CSVEGRRNKGEQYF.

The chain links TRBV6-5 to TRBJ2-2; 12 bases match TRBD2. V was pared by 8 bases and J by 4 bases, with 2 bases of the junction left unmatched. The length of the CDR3 is 14 residues. Germline lookup yields CDR1 MNHEY and CDR2 SVGAGI. The CDR3 loop reads CASRLAGVTGELFF. The CDR3 region has the DNA TGTGCCAGCCGACTAGCGGGAGTCACCGGGGAGCTGTTTTTT.

The chain combines TRBV5-1 with TRBJ2-3; D ambiguous. V was shortened by 0 bases and J by 6 bases, with 11 bases between the two germline ends. The CDR3 extends over 14 amino acids. Germline CDR1 SGHRS, CDR2 YFSETQ. The CDR3 spells CASSLDVDSDTQYF. CDR3 bases: TGCGCCAGCAGCTTGGACGTAGATTCCGATACGCAGTATTTT.

DNA for the CDR3: TGTGCCAGTAGTAAAAGAACAGGGGGCTGGTATGGCTACACCTTC. Translation gives CASSKRTGGWYGYTF. The gene calls are TRBV19 and TRBJ1-2, with 9 bases fitting TRBD1. J lost 5 bases, V lost 4 bases, and 8 bases had no gene match. The CDR3 totals 15 residues. CDR1 LNHDA and CDR2 SQIVND come from the germline V gene (reference sequence).

The chain recombines TRBV19 with TRBJ2-1, with 12 bases matching TRBD1. Trimming at V came to 4 bases and at J to 8 bases, leaving 12 bases not matched to a gene. This CDR3 has 17 amino acids. The germline V gene encodes CDR1 LNHDA and CDR2 SQIVND (reference sequence). For the CDR3, the DNA is TGTGCCAGTAGTACACTCCCGGGACAGGGGGCTTCGGATGAGCAGTTCTTC. Protein product: CASSTLPGQGASDEQFF.

The chain recombines TRBV28 with TRBJ1-1; D is possibly TRBD1 (5 bases). The ends were cut back, 6 bases at V and 0 bases at J, with 14 bases in the middle. The CDR3 loop spans 15 amino acids. Germline V gives CDR1 MDHEN, CDR2 SYDVKM. The CDR3 DNA sequence: TGTGCCAGCAGCCTCACTGACAGTATGAACACTGAAGCTTTCTTT. Its protein product is CASSLTDSMNTEAFF.

There are a few counts of this clone. The chain joins TRBV6-1 to TRBJ2-3, with 7 nucleotides matching TRBD2. CDR1 and CDR2 from the germline V gene are MNHNS and SASEGT. The J segment lost 3 bases and the V segment lost 2 bases, leaving 8 bases of the junction unmatched. This CDR3 region has 16 residues. As DNA, the CDR3 is TGTGCCAGCAGTGAAAGGGTTCGCGGGAGAACAGATACGCAGTATTTT. Its protein is CASSERVRGRTDTQYF.

The V gene is TRBV5-4, the J gene TRBJ2-7, with 7 positions matching TRBD1. The CDR3 loop spans 15 amino acids. Trimming cost V 3 bases and J 2 bases; bases outside gene matches: 8. Looked up from germline, CDR1 is SGHNT and CDR2 is YYREEE (reference sequence). CDR3 nucleotides: TGTGCCAGCAGCTCACCTCCCGGGACAGCCTACGAGCAGTACTTC. Encoded protein: CASSSPPGTAYEQYF.

This chain connects TRBV5-4 to TRBJ2-7; D remains unclear. The length of the CDR3 is 14 residues. The germline V and J ends were trimmed by 4 bases and 6 bases, with 17 bases remaining between them. Germline-derived CDR1 and CDR2 are SGHNT and YYREEE (reference sequence). This chain's CDR3 is CASSPAKPSAEQYF. CDR3 DNA sequence: TGTGCCAGCAGCCCGGCTAAACCCTCGGCCGAGCAGTACTTC.

The chain couples TRBV28 to TRBJ2-5; perhaps TRBD1 as D (7 bases). This CDR3 spans 15 amino acids. The germline CDR1 and CDR2 sequences are MDHEN and SYDVKM. The V and J ends lost 5 bases and 5 bases respectively, with 18 bases between them. The CDR3 DNA reads TGTGCCAGCAGTACTGGACAGGCAGGAGGGGAGACCCAGTACTTC. Residues: CASSTGQAGGETQYF.

The chain uses TRBV5-1 and TRBJ1-5; 7 bases are shared with TRBD1. J gave up 3 bases and V 5 bases, and 8 bases lay outside the gene matches. CDR3 length: 15 residues. Germline loops: CDR1 SGHRS, CDR2 YFSETQ. The CDR3 DNA reads TGCGCCAGCAGAGCCACAGGGGCCTCCAATCAGCCCCAGCATTTT. Its protein product is CASRATGASNQPQHF.

The rearrangement joins TRBV10-3 to TRBJ1-2; 10 bases align to TRBD1. The CDR3 totals 15 residues. V was pared by 6 bases and J by 7 bases, with 11 bases of the junction left unmatched. Germline V gives CDR1 ENHRY, CDR2 SYGVKD. The CDR3 sequence: CAIRPTGGASAGYTF. CDR3 DNA sequence: TGTGCCATCAGGCCGACAGGGGGCGCATCCGCTGGCTACACCTTC.